The entry that follows covers one T cell receptor beta chain sequence. The data were obtained in a study of blood T cell repertoires in COVID-19. In the study overall: Sources were T cells, B-cell-depleted T cells, or PBMCs; the material itself was cDNA or gDNA.

Some clones are missing from TCRdb's copy, which holds only in-frame ones; the method was immunoSEQ multiplex PCR. The data contain about 380,000 clones, approximately 87% of them seen just once; the ten biggest clones take up 1% to 1.5%. Across about 22 US areas, participants ranged in age from 18 to 89 years. V lost 4 bases to trimming and J lost 8 bases, with 17 bases between them. CDR3 length: 15 residues. Germline loops: CDR1 LGHDT, CDR2 YNNKEL (reference sequence). Input material: PBMCs or T cells enriched from blood (not recorded which). The sequence was collected from a man between 25 and 39 years old who had recovered from COVID-19. The J gene is TRBJ1-4, the V gene TRBV3-1 (or the pseudogene TRBV3-2); D gene unclear. The CDR3 loop is CASSPLTSNPEKLFF. The CDR3 DNA reads TGTGCCAGCAGCCCGTTGACATCGAACCCGGAAAAACTGTTTTTT.